This TCR beta chain stems from a study of technical replicates of blood from a few donors. TCRdb keeps only in-frame clones here, not all; method: immunoSEQ multiplex PCR. The sample comprises tens of thousands of clones, approximately 92% of which are singletons, and about 0.4% rests with the top ten. Germline lookup yields CDR1 SGDLS and CDR2 YYNGEE. The CDR3 extends over 15 amino acids. Trimming removed 0 bases from V and 5 bases from J, with 15 bases in between. Source material: T cells isolated from PBMCs. The sequence was obtained from a human donor in good health. Some clones in this sample may be carry-over from other donors' samples. The chain is built from TRBV9 and TRBJ2-7; maybe TRBD2 (6 bases). The CDR3 reads CASSVALAGPHEQYF. In DNA, the CDR3 is TGTGCCAGCAGCGTAGCACTAGCCGGACCCCACGAGCAGTACTTC.